This T cell receptor beta chain stems from a study of cytomegalovirus exposure and HLA in healthy donors. Study-level background: HLA-typed donors contributed about 85 million unique TCRs, which were held in an early data release.

The PCR was carried out with 60 Vbeta primers and 13 Jbeta primers. Profiled with immunoSEQ multiplex PCR; TCRdb holds only in-frame clones, not every one. The table shows roughly 150,000 clones, with nearly 85% occurring only once. CDR1 and CDR2 from the germline V gene are LGHNA and YNFKEQ. This CDR3 has 14 amino acids. Germline trimming cut 3 bases from V and 8 bases from J; bases unmatched to any gene: 5. The sequence derives from a male donor in good health and CMV-seronegative. The gene calls are TRBV4-2 and TRBJ2-1; 9 bases agree with TRBD1. The sequenced material came from PBMCs. CDR3 sequence (DNA): TGTGCCAGCAGCCATGGACAGGGGCTTCATGAGCAGTTCTTC. This translates into CASSHGQGLHEQFF.